The present TCR beta chain was sequenced within a study of T cell responses to AZD1222 COVID-19 vaccine. V was pared by 0 bases and J by 5 bases, with 8 bases of the junction left unmatched. This CDR3 has 15 residues. Germline loops: CDR1 SGHNT, CDR2 YYREEE (reference sequence). Sequencing was performed with immunoSEQ multiplex PCR; in TCRdb, only in-frame clones are kept and a portion is missing. The sample has 90,000 to 120,000 clones, around nine tenths seen once. Points on this clone: The antigen is not known.

The study's findings and limits: Spike-spanning, vaccine-associated CD4 TCRs were dominant at 160-218 and 743-854. A rise in Spike-specific TCR breadth and depth followed two AZD1222 doses. Of the AZD1222 recipients, only 5 or 6 were seropositive at baseline.

The sequence was collected from an adult in good health. The gene calls are TRBV5-4 and TRBJ2-7; 7 bases map to TRBD1. The source material was peripheral blood, sampled on day 0 of AZD1222 vaccination. The CDR3 region is CASSLVDRSSDEQYF. Here the CDR3 DNA reads TGTGCCAGCAGCTTGGTGGACAGGAGCAGCGACGAGCAGTACTTC.